This entry lists 14 T cell receptor beta chains sequenced from one sample in a study of cytomegalovirus exposure and HLA in healthy donors. The PCR was carried out with 60 Vbeta primers and 13 Jbeta primers. Repertoires were generated with immunoSEQ multiplex PCR, while TCRdb's copy carries only in-frame clones and drops some. The repertoire consists of tens of thousands of clones, with about nine tenths occurring once and the leading ten covering around 2.5%. Specimen: PBMCs. These receptors all come from a young man in good health and CMV-seronegative.

The rearrangement uses TRBV11-2 and TRBJ1-1, with D perhaps TRBD1 (6 bases). The CDR3 is 14 amino acids. The ends were cut back, 5 bases at V and 0 bases at J, with 10 bases in the middle. The germline V gene has CDR1 SGHAT and CDR2 FQNNGV. The CDR3 DNA sequence: TGTGCCAGCAGCGAACAGGGAGTGAACACTGAAGCTTTCTTT. Encoded protein: CASSEQGVNTEAFF.

The chain joins TRBV11-2 to TRBJ1-5; TRBD1 might be the D (5 bases). V was pared by 0 bases and J by 1 base, with 22 bases between. The germline CDR1 and CDR2 sequences are SGHAT and FQNNGV. The CDR3 is 20 residues long. CDR3 in DNA: TGTGCCAGCAGCTTAGATTTGAGGCCCTGGAGGGGAGGAAGCAATCAGCCCCAGCATTTT. This encodes CASSLDLRPWRGGSNQPQHF.

The chain is built from TRBV29-1 and TRBJ2-7; weak D call: TRBD1 (5 bases). Looked up from germline, CDR1 is SQVTM and CDR2 is ANQGSEA. V lost 4 bases and J lost 4, with 11 bases in between. The CDR3 spans 12 residues. The CDR3 region has the DNA TGCAGCGTTGTTCAGGGTACTTACGAGCAGTACTTC. This translates into CSVVQGTYEQYF.

The chain uses TRBV10-3 and TRBJ2-7; tentatively, D is TRBD2 (7 bases). The CDR3 has 17 residues. The ends were cut back, 2 bases at V and 5 bases at J, with 22 bases in the middle. CDR1 and CDR2 (germline): ENHRY, SYGVKD. CDR3 loop: CAISEVRGGLGSDEQYF. DNA of the CDR3: TGTGCCATCAGTGAGGTGAGGGGGGGTTTAGGGTCGGACGAGCAGTACTTC.

J is TRBJ1-4 and V is TRBV5-4; the D is unclear. Trimming left V 3 bases short and J 2 bases short, with 8 bases between. The CDR3 spans 14 residues. Germline-derived CDR1 and CDR2 are SGHNT and YYREEE (reference sequence). CDR3 bases: TGTGCCAGCAGCTCGGGTGGTACTAATGAAAAACTGTTTTTT. Translating it yields CASSSGGTNEKLFF.

The J gene is TRBJ2-4, the V gene TRBV15; D remains ambiguous. The CDR3 length is 16 residues. Per the germline V gene, CDR1 is LNHNV and CDR2 is YYDKDF (reference sequence). Trimming pared 5 bases from V and 0 bases from J, leaving 14 bases between. The CDR3 reads CATSASSAGAKNIQYF. Written as DNA, the CDR3 is TGTGCCACCAGCGCATCCTCTGCAGGAGCCAAAAACATTCAGTACTTC. Full variable domain (remainder filled in from reference TRBV15 and TRBJ2-4): DAMVIQNPRYQVTQFGKPVTLSCSQTLNHNVMYWYQQKSSQAPKLLFHYYDKDFNNEADTPDNFQSRRPNTSFCFLDIRSPGLGDTAMYLCATSASSAGAKNIQYFGAGTRLSVL.

The CDR3 is CASSLAGWADTQYF. The CDR3, as DNA: TGTGCCAGCAGCTTAGCGGGCTGGGCAGATACGCAGTATTTT. This chain connects TRBV7-8 to TRBJ2-3; D is uncertain. Trimming removed 0 bases from V and 4 bases from J, with 8 bases in between. CDR3 size: 14 residues. CDR1 and CDR2 from the germline V gene are SGHVS and FQNEAQ.

The J gene is TRBJ2-1, the V gene TRBV9, with D possibly TRBD2 on 5 matching bases. Trimming stripped 0 bases from V and 4 bases from J, with 11 bases between. The CDR3 has 15 residues. Germline lookup yields CDR1 SGDLS and CDR2 YYNGEE. CDR3 bases: TGTGCCAGCAGCGTAGACAGCGGTGTTTACAATGAGCAGTTCTTC. It yields the protein CASSVDSGVYNEQFF.

This clone was seen just once. A read error may produce the germline difference seen at one junction end. The genes are TRBV7-9 and TRBJ1-4, with 8 positions matching TRBD1. The CDR3 spans 17 residues. Germline values: CDR1 SEHNR, CDR2 FQNEAQ (reference sequence). The CDR3: CSSSRRSGGPTNEKLFF. CDR3 nucleotides: TGTTCCAGCAGCCGACGTTCAGGGGGCCCAACTAATGAAAAACTGTTTTTT.

The chain links TRBV11-3 to TRBJ2-1, with 15 bases identical to TRBD2. V was pared by 1 base and J by 9 bases, with 1 base of the junction left unmatched. Looked up from germline, CDR1 is SGHNT and CDR2 is YENEEA. This CDR3 has 15 residues. The CDR3 loop reads CASSLGGLAGGEQFF. CDR3 in DNA: TGTGCCAGCAGCTTAGGGGGACTAGCGGGAGGTGAGCAGTTCTTC.

This chain joins TRBV28 and TRBJ1-4; 9 bases map to TRBD1. CDR3 length equals 16 residues. CDR1 is MDHEN, CDR2 SYDVKM, per germline. J lost 7 bases, V lost 1 base, and 7 bases had no gene match. CDR3 protein: CASSLSYRGRGEKLFF. The CDR3 coding sequence is TGTGCCAGCAGTTTATCATACAGGGGGCGGGGTGAAAAACTGTTTTTT.

This chain connects TRBV29-1 to TRBJ2-7; possibly TRBD2 for D (5 bases). Germline assignment: CDR1 SQVTM and CDR2 ANQGSEA. With 4 bases removed from V and 6 bases from J, the gap between germline ends came to 16 bases. The CDR3 is 13 residues long. CDR3 protein: CSVGKDSPSEQYF. In nucleotides, the CDR3 is TGCAGCGTTGGAAAGGACTCACCCTCCGAGCAGTACTTC.

In nucleotides, the CDR3 is TGTGCCAGCAGCTTATGGGCCAGACAGGCCTCTGGAAACACCATATATTTT. This codes for CASSLWARQASGNTIYF. The V call is TRBV7-9, the J call TRBJ1-3, with D possibly TRBD1 on 6 matching bases. This CDR3 region has 17 residues. CDR1 is SEHNR, CDR2 FQNEAQ, per germline (reference sequence). Between the trimmed V and J ends, which lost 2 bases and 0 bases, there was a span of 14 bases.

J is TRBJ2-3 and V is TRBV28, with a weak D call TRBD2 (6 bases). The V and J ends lost 4 bases and 4 bases respectively, with 6 bases between them. Germline assignment: CDR1 MDHEN and CDR2 SYDVKM. There are 12 residues in the CDR3. The CDR3 DNA sequence: TGTGCCAGCAGTTGGGGGGCAGATACGCAGTATTTT. Its translation: CASSWGADTQYF.